This passage covers 8 T cell receptor beta chains from one sample sequenced in a study of shared T cell receptors in the human thymus. Repertoires were generated with immunoSEQ multiplex PCR, while TCRdb's copy carries only in-frame clones and drops some. The sample lists hundreds of thousands of clones, around 87% seen once, with approximately 0.0097% in the top ten. The same sample was also studied in work on human thymus T cells.

The specimen was thymocytes. The receptors were gathered from a boy younger than two with a congenital heart defect.

The V call is TRBV19, the J call TRBJ1-1; TRBD1 aligns across 8 bases. The CDR3 length is 15 residues. The germline CDR1 and CDR2 sequences are LNHDA and SQIVND (reference sequence). V lost 3 bases and J lost 0; bases outside the gene matches: 3. CDR3 sequence reads: CASSMARGLNTEAFF. The CDR3 DNA reads as TGTGCCAGTAGTATGGCCAGGGGGCTGAACACTGAAGCTTTCTTT.

This sequence joins TRBV14 and TRBJ1-2; D remains unclear. From germline, CDR1 is SGHDN and CDR2 FVKESK. This CDR3 is 14 amino acids long. Trimming took 0 bases from V and 5 from J, leaving 10 bases between them. CDR3 in DNA: TGTGCCAGCAGCCAAGAGGAACGGGGTTATGGCTACACCTTC. It is translated as CASSQEERGYGYTF.

This clone was seen once. This rearrangement joins TRBV4-1 to TRBJ1-2, with 12 bases aligning to TRBD1. CDR1 and CDR2 (germline): MGHRA, YSYEKL. The CDR3 is 17 amino acids. The V and J ends lost 4 bases and 8 bases, in that order; junction bases with no gene match: 14. Here the CDR3 DNA reads TGCGCCAGCAGCCTTTCGAAAGGGACAGGGGGCGTCGAGGGCTACACCTTC. It is translated as CASSLSKGTGGVEGYTF.

About this clone itself: One junction end disagrees with the germline gene, perhaps due to a read error. The chain combines TRBV19 with TRBJ1-4; 9 nucleotides match TRBD1. CDR1 and CDR2 (germline): LNHDA, SQIVND (reference sequence). The CDR3 spans 15 residues. In nucleotides, the CDR3 is TGTGCCAGTAGTCATTACCGGGACAGGGATTCTCCTATGGTTTTT. Protein product: CASSHYRDRDSPMVF.

The chain is built from TRBV15 and TRBJ2-2; no reliable D call. This CDR3 has 17 amino acids. V was pared by 0 bases and J by 4 bases, with 15 bases between. Germline V CDR1 and CDR2: LNHNV, YYDKDF (reference sequence). The CDR3 sequence: CATSRDIMSRSTGELFF. CDR3 DNA: TGTGCCACCAGCAGAGATATTATGAGCCGAAGCACCGGGGAGCTGTTTTTT.

J is TRBJ2-3 and V is TRBV18; D unresolved. V lost 1 base and J lost 4, with 12 bases in between. The CDR3 has 15 amino acids. Looked up from germline, CDR1 is KGHSH and CDR2 is LQKENI. CDR3 in amino acids: CASSPLVRLPDTQYF. DNA for the CDR3: TGTGCCAGCTCACCACTAGTGCGTTTACCAGATACGCAGTATTTT.

The V and J genes are TRBV11-2 and TRBJ1-5; D might be TRBD1 (5 bases). The CDR3 is 14 amino acids. The V gene lost 6 bases and the J gene lost 4 bases, with 13 bases spanning the gap. Germline V gene sequence: CDR1 SGHAT, CDR2 FQNNGV. DNA of the CDR3: TGTGCCAGCAGTCTAGGCGGGGGTAATCAGCCCCAGCATTTT. Protein product: CASSLGGGNQPQHF.

The rearrangement uses TRBV30 and TRBJ1-1, with 7 positions matching TRBD1. This CDR3 comprises 15 residues. The ends lost 3 bases at V and 1 base at J; junction bases unmatched: 8. From germline, CDR1 is GTSNPN and CDR2 SVGIG (reference sequence). The CDR3 protein is CAWSVRGRENTEAFF. The CDR3 DNA sequence: TGTGCCTGGAGCGTAAGGGGGCGCGAGAACACTGAAGCTTTCTTT.